The 20 T cell receptor beta chains in this list originate from one sample, sequenced in a study of cytomegalovirus exposure and HLA in healthy donors (dated by TCRdb to 2017 to 2019). The library was built by means of the immunoSEQ multiplex PCR assay. The multiplex PCR relied on a mix of 60 forward primers for TCR Vbeta segments and 13 reverse primers for TCR Jbeta segments. TCRdb obtained this table from immuneACCESS and retained in-frame rearrangements with V and J assigned. These tables miss some clones; where compared with another copy, unresolved V genes account for less than half of the shortfall, and the remainder is unexplained. This sample gives over 150,000 clones in total; approximately 80% of them show up just once. The ten largest clones capture about 9.6% of the sample. The sequencing sample was made of PBMCs. These TCRs come from a man younger than 35 in good health and CMV-seropositive.

The chain links TRBV19 to TRBJ1-6; perhaps TRBD1 as D (6 bases). Germline CDR1 and CDR2: LNHDA and SQIVND (reference sequence). Trimming cost V 5 bases and J 8 bases, with 13 bases left between them. The CDR3 runs to 14 residues. DNA for the CDR3: TGTGCCAGTAGTTCGACAGGTACGGATTCACCCCTCCACTTT. Encoded protein: CASSSTGTDSPLHF.

The V gene is TRBV11-2, the J gene TRBJ2-5; 10 bases are a match to TRBD1. The germline V gene encodes CDR1 SGHAT and CDR2 FQNNGV. Unmatched junction bases numbered 10, after V lost 5 bases and J lost 1 base. CDR3 length: 17 residues. Here the CDR3 reads CASSLNIGTGVQETQYF. CDR3 in DNA: TGTGCCAGCAGCCTTAATATAGGGACAGGGGTCCAAGAGACCCAGTACTTC.

This clone was counted a single time. DNA for the CDR3: TGTGCCAGCAGTACCCAGGGTGCGCAGCCCCAGCATTTT. It yields the protein CASSTQGAQPQHF. The chain carries TRBV6-1 and TRBJ1-5, with D tentatively TRBD1 (5 bases). In germline, CDR1 is MNHNS, CDR2 SASEGT. This CDR3 spans 13 amino acids. With 5 bases removed from V and 7 bases from J, the gap between germline ends came to 12 bases.

The J gene is TRBJ1-2, the V gene TRBV7-9; D is unresolved. Germline values: CDR1 SEHNR, CDR2 FQNEAQ (reference sequence). The germline V and J ends were trimmed by 4 bases and 3 bases, with 6 bases remaining between them. The CDR3 is made up of 12 amino acids. This CDR3 reads CASSSIDYGYTF. DNA of the CDR3: TGTGCCAGCAGCTCCATTGACTATGGCTACACCTTC.

V gene TRBV11-2 combines with J gene TRBJ2-2, with D perhaps TRBD1 (5 bases). The CDR3 loop spans 16 amino acids. CDR1 and CDR2 from the germline V gene are SGHAT and FQNNGV. The V gene lost 2 bases and the J gene lost 4 bases, with 14 bases spanning the gap. The CDR3 DNA sequence: TGTGCCAGCAGCTTAATCAGGGCACGAGGCACCGGGGAGCTGTTTTTT. It codes for CASSLIRARGTGELFF.

The chain links TRBV6-5 to TRBJ1-2; D unresolved. In germline, CDR1 is MNHEY, CDR2 SVGAGI. The V end was cut by 2 bases, the J end by 3 bases, with 7 bases between. This CDR3 is 13 amino acids long. The CDR3 sequence: CASSYQAYYGYTF. In DNA form, the CDR3 reads TGTGCCAGCAGTTACCAGGCCTACTATGGCTACACCTTC.

V usage is TRBV2 and J usage is TRBJ1-5; no reliable D call. Looked up from germline, CDR1 is SNHLY and CDR2 is FYNNEI. This CDR3 has 12 amino acids. Trimming pared 9 bases from V and 6 bases from J, leaving 12 bases between. The CDR3 protein is CASEAFGQPQHF. Here the CDR3 DNA reads TGTGCCAGTGAGGCGTTCGGTCAGCCCCAGCATTTT.

The rearrangement uses TRBV30 and TRBJ1-2, with D perhaps TRBD1 (6 bases). The CDR3 has 11 residues. CDR1 is GTSNPN and CDR2 is SVGIG in the germline V gene (reference sequence). V was trimmed by 0 bases and J by 14 bases, leaving 13 bases between them. For the CDR3, the DNA is TGTGCCTGGAGTGTAAAGGGCAGGGGTACCTTC. It specifies CAWSVKGRGTF.

This sequence joins TRBV21-1 and TRBJ2-5; no DNA check was done on the table's D call, TRBD2. TRBV21-1 is a documented pseudogene. The CDR3 has 20 amino acids. CDR3 nucleotides: TGTGCCAGCAGCAGCGATCCTCCGTCACTACTAGCGGGAGGGCCGGAGACCCAGTACTTC. This codes for CASSSDPPSLLAGGPETQYF.

The chain links TRBV6-1 to TRBJ2-6, with D unclear. Germline lookup yields CDR1 MNHNS and CDR2 SASEGT. CDR3 length: 17 amino acids. Trimming shortened V by 1 base and J by 0 bases, and 10 bases separated the two germline ends. The CDR3 region has the DNA TGTGCCAGCAGTGAAGTAGGCTGGAGCTCTGGGGCCAACGTCCTGACTTTC. Protein: CASSEVGWSSGANVLTF.

The J gene is TRBJ2-3, the V gene TRBV5-1; tentative D call: TRBD1 (6 bases). V shed 1 base and J shed 5 bases, with 14 bases lying between them. Germline values: CDR1 SGHRS, CDR2 YFSETQ. The CDR3 consists of 15 residues. CDR3 sequence (DNA): TGCGCCAGCAGCTTGCGCTACAGGGTCCGAGATACGCAGTATTTT. Translating it yields CASSLRYRVRDTQYF.

The V and J genes are TRBV7-9 and TRBJ2-3, with 13 nucleotides matching TRBD2. The V and J ends lost 3 bases and 2 bases, in that order; junction bases with no gene match: 5. CDR1 SEHNR and CDR2 FQNEAQ come from the germline V gene (reference sequence). This CDR3 has 17 amino acids. CDR3 coding DNA: TGTGCCAGCAGCTTCCCCGGGACTAGCGGGACCACAGATACGCAGTATTTT. Translated, it gives CASSFPGTSGTTDTQYF.

The chain is built from TRBV6-1 and TRBJ1-5, with a possible D match to TRBD1 (5 bases). Germline V CDR1 and CDR2: MNHNS, SASEGT. V lost 4 bases to trimming and J lost 0 bases, with 7 bases between them. The CDR3 spans 14 residues. For the CDR3, the DNA is TGTGCCAGCAGTGTAGGGGATAGCAATCAGCCCCAGCATTTT. Protein sequence: CASSVGDSNQPQHF.

The chain has TRBV5-8 and TRBJ1-5; D call uncertain. This CDR3 is built from 12 residues. Germline lookup yields CDR1 SGHTS and CDR2 YDEGEE. V lost 0 bases and J lost 5, with 3 bases in between. CDR3 sequence (DNA): TGTGCCAGCAGCTTGGCTGATCAGCCCCAGCATTTT. This gives the protein CASSLADQPQHF.

The chain couples TRBV10-1 to TRBJ1-1, with TRBD1 as a possible D gene (6 bases). The V gene lost 1 base and the J gene lost 3 bases, with 9 bases spanning the gap. The CDR3 runs to 14 residues. CDR1 and CDR2 (germline): WNHNN, SYGVQD (reference sequence). The CDR3 sequence is CASSEWAGDTEAFF. Here the CDR3 DNA reads TGCGCCAGCAGTGAGTGGGCAGGGGACACTGAAGCTTTCTTT.

The chain links TRBV6-1 to TRBJ1-1; D is unresolved. Per the germline V gene, CDR1 is MNHNS and CDR2 is SASEGT. The V end lost 5 bases, the J end lost 4 bases, and 14 bases lay between the germline ends. The CDR3 is 14 amino acids. Here the CDR3 DNA reads TGTGCCAGCAGTTCGGAGGCTTGGAGCACTGAAGCTTTCTTT. Encoded protein: CASSSEAWSTEAFF.

This chain links TRBV4-1 with TRBJ1-2; TRBD1 matches 8 bases. This CDR3 spans 15 amino acids. After removal of 0 bases from V and 6 bases from J, the junction contained 6 bases not matched to a gene. Germline CDR1 MGHRA, CDR2 YSYEKL. The CDR3 nucleotides read TGCGCCAGCAGCCAAGAAGAGACAGGGGTCAATGGCTACACCTTC. This encodes CASSQEETGVNGYTF.

This sequence joins TRBV11-3 and TRBJ2-3; possible D gene TRBD2, 6 bases. V was trimmed by 5 bases and J by 0 bases, leaving 9 bases between them. The CDR3 is made up of 14 amino acids. Germline V lookup: CDR1 SGHNT, CDR2 YENEEA. The CDR3 reads CASSQGLSTDTQYF. The CDR3 nucleotides read TGTGCCAGCAGCCAGGGACTGAGCACAGATACGCAGTATTTT. The variable domain in full, completed from reference TRBV11-3 and TRBJ2-3, reads EAGVVQSPRYKIIEKKQPVAFWCNPISGHNTLYWYLQNLGQGPELLIRYENEEAVDDSQLPKDRFSAERLKGVDSTLKIQPAELGDSAVYLCASSQGLSTDTQYFGPGTRLTVL.

The chain has TRBV28 and TRBJ2-1, with D tentatively TRBD1 (5 bases). Looked up from germline, CDR1 is MDHEN and CDR2 is SYDVKM. Trimming pared 2 bases from V and 0 bases from J, leaving 8 bases between. The CDR3 has 15 residues. The CDR3 sequence: CASSLSQGSYNEQFF. As DNA, the CDR3 is TGTGCCAGCAGTTTAAGTCAGGGCTCCTACAATGAGCAGTTCTTC.

The rearrangement uses TRBV19 and TRBJ1-5; perhaps TRBD1 as D (6 bases). Trimming cost V 2 bases and J 1 base, with 9 bases left between them. This CDR3 contains 15 residues. Germline-derived CDR1 and CDR2 are LNHDA and SQIVND (reference sequence). In DNA, the CDR3 is TGTGCCAGTAGTATACTAGGGGGAAGCAATCAGCCCCAGCATTTT. Protein product: CASSILGGSNQPQHF.